This TCR beta chain appears in the sequencing data of a study of response to subunit inactivated influenza vaccine (dated by TCRdb to the late 2010s). Study-wide context: Deep quantitative profiling of the T cell receptor repertoire was used in the study to follow responses to a trivalent subunit inactivated influenza vaccine. What the research found in general, with its limitations: The authors proposed that each seasonal influenza vaccination may bring in only a limited number of new T cells.

Preparation of the library involved RT-PCR. Sequencing relied on an Illumina HiSeq 2500. Clones were called with MiXCR by TCRdb after fastp trimmed the public reads at Q25, and only in-frame beta chains were retained. Each entry merges the rows of one CDR3 protein and shows their most common DNA and genes. Present in this sample are under 950,000 distinct CDR3 sequences, around 20% of which were seen just once. Jointly, the top ten make up roughly a tenth of the sample. Notes on this clonotype: Its antigen is still unknown. No base quality values were provided; no much bigger clone lies one nucleotide off.

The CDR3, from cysteine to phenylalanine, totals 15 residues. Just CDR3 DNA is preserved here, 45 bases in frame from base 1. V loses 4 bases, J loses 7 bases, and the germline ends lie 18 bases apart. The germline V gene sets CDR1 to SGHRS and CDR2 to YFSETQ. This clonotype was sampled from a man aged 50 or older who received an inactivated influenza vaccine. Donor details come from another sample of the same person, matched by shared clones. The chain couples TRBV5-1 to TRBJ1-5; the D segment could be TRBD1, given 5 matching bases. The sequenced sample was PBMCs from blood, obtained roughly 5 days after vaccination. CDR3 region: CASSLGDSGSQPQHF. The DNA sequence reads TGCGCCAGCAGCCTAGGGGACTCGGGGAGCCAGCCCCAGCATTTT.